These T cell receptor beta chains were read from a single sample in a study of shared clonotypes between healthy human individuals. TCRdb's copy holds only in-frame clones and misses some; the assay was immunoSEQ multiplex PCR. The table includes more than 2 million clones, roughly 95% detected once. The sample consisted of naive CD8+ T cells from PBMCs. Receptors were obtained from a man younger than 35 in good health. Some clones in this sample may be carry-over from other donors' samples. Each CDR3 is given with its conserved first and last residue. The order of the fields is V gene, J gene, D gene, CDR3 protein, CDR3 DNA. The D gene is left open where the match is weak.

TRBV7-9	TRBJ1-2	.	CASRFAGDPNYGYTF	TGTGCCAGCAGATTCGCAGGGGATCCTAACTATGGCTACACCTTC
TRBV7-3	TRBJ2-1	.	CASSPGLGVYNEQFF	TGTGCCAGCAGCCCCGGACTGGGAGTCTACAATGAGCAGTTCTTC
TRBV28	TRBJ1-2	TRBD1	CASSFMGQGDGYTF	TGTGCCAGCAGTTTTATGGGACAGGGTGATGGCTACACCTTC
TRBV4-1	TRBJ1-5	.	CASSQHLFTIRNQPQHF	TGCGCCAGCAGCCAACACCTCTTTACGATACGGAATCAGCCCCAGCATTTT
TRBV10-3	TRBJ2-5	.	CAISEGGETQYF	TGTGCCATCAGTGAAGGCGGGGAGACCCAGTACTTC
TRBV29-1	TRBJ2-4	TRBD2	CSVAGLAGAGEDIQYF	TGCAGCGTTGCTGGTCTAGCGGGAGCGGGGGAGGACATTCAGTACTTC
TRBV4-1	TRBJ2-1	TRBD2	CASSQVAGDLDEQFF	TGCGCCAGCAGCCAAGTAGCGGGAGATCTCGATGAGCAGTTCTTC
TRBV2	TRBJ2-1	TRBD2	CASSSRSGVYNEQFF	TGTGCCAGCAGCTCGCGTAGCGGGGTATACAATGAGCAGTTCTTC
TRBV29-1	TRBJ2-1	.	CSVERRELIGDVYNEQFF	TGCAGCGTTGAAAGGCGGGAACTGATTGGAGATGTCTACAATGAGCAGTTCTTC
TRBV4-3	TRBJ2-1	TRBD2	CASSRGTSGSDEQFF	TGCGCCAGCAGCCGCGGGACTAGCGGGAGTGATGAGCAGTTCTTC
TRBV10-3	TRBJ2-7	.	CAISAPTSGTDLGEQYF	TGTGCCATCAGTGCCCCGACTTCCGGGACCGACCTGGGGGAGCAGTACTTC
TRBV27	TRBJ2-1	TRBD2	CASSFLRLAPREQFF	TGTGCCAGCAGTTTCCTCCGACTAGCGCCCAGGGAGCAGTTCTTC
TRBV10-2	TRBJ1-5	TRBD1	CASSEDRAQPQHF	TGCGCCAGCAGTGAAGACAGGGCGCAGCCCCAGCATTTT
TRBV15	TRBJ2-1	.	CATSRDIRDNEQFF	TGTGCCACCAGCAGAGATATCAGGGACAATGAGCAGTTCTTC
TRBV7-9	TRBJ1-3	.	CASSSRAGLGGNTIYF	TGTGCCAGCAGTTCACGGGCGGGCCTAGGTGGAAACACCATATATTTT